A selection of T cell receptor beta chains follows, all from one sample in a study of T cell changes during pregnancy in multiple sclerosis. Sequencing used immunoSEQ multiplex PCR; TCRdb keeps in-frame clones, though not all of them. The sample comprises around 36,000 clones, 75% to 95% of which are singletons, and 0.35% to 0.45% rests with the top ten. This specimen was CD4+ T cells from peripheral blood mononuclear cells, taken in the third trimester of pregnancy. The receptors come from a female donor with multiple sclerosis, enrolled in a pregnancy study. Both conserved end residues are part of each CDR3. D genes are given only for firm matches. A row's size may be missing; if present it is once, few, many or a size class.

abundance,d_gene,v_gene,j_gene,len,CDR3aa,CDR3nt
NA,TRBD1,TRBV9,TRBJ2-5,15,CASSASGTGRETQYF,TGTGCCAGCAGCGCCTCTGGGACAGGGCGGGAGACCCAGTACTTC
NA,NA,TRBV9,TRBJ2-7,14,CASSVEDLAGEQYF,TGTGCCAGCAGCGTAGAGGACTTAGCAGGTGAGCAGTACTTC
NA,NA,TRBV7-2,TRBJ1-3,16,CASSLRDTYPGNTIYF,TGTGCCAGCAGCTTACGGGACACATACCCCGGAAACACCATATATTTT
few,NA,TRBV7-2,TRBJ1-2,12,CASSPYAGGYTF,TGTGCCAGCAGCCCTTATGCGGGGGGCTACACCTTC
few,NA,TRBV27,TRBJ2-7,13,CASAQTSPYEQYF,TGTGCCAGCGCACAGACTAGTCCCTACGAGCAGTACTTC
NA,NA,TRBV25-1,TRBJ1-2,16,CASSLGGRWGNYGYTF,TGTGCCAGCAGCCTAGGGGGTCGATGGGGTAACTATGGCTACACCTTC
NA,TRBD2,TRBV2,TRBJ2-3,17,CASSVPWTSGSTDTQYF,TGTGCCAGCAGTGTCCCCTGGACTAGCGGATCCACAGATACGCAGTATTTT
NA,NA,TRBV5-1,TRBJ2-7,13,CASSWGLTYEQYF,TGCGCCAGCAGCTGGGGCCTTACCTACGAGCAGTACTTC
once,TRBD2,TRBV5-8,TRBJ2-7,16,CASSSLGVAGEYEQYF,TGTGCCAGCAGCTCCCTTGGGGTAGCGGGAGAATATGAGCAGTACTTC
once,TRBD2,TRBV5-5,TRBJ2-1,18,CASSLPAVAGLAGNEQFF,TGTGCCAGCAGCCTCCCGGCCGTAGCGGGACTAGCGGGGAATGAGCAGTTCTTC
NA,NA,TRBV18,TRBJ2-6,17,CASSPDSPGSGANVLTF,TGTGCCAGCTCCCCTGACAGCCCTGGCTCTGGGGCCAACGTCCTGACTTTC
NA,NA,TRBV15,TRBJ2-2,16,CATSRGDWWNTGELFF,TGTGCCACCAGCAGAGGAGACTGGTGGAACACCGGGGAGCTGTTTTTT
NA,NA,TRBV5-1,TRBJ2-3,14,CASSLGRSTDTQYF,TGCGCCAGCAGCTTGGGGAGGAGTACAGATACGCAGTATTTT
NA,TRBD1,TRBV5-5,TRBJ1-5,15,CASSSRQGPLRSQHF,TGTGCCAGCAGCTCAAGACAGGGACCTTTGAGGTCCCAGCATTTT
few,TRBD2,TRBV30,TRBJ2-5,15,CAWRSGTSSSETQYF,TGTGCCTGGAGGTCCGGGACTAGCTCGTCAGAGACCCAGTACTTC
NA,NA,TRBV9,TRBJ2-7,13,CASSAVLRDEQYF,TGTGCCAGCAGCGCGGTCCTCAGGGACGAGCAGTACTTC
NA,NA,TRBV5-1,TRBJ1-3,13,CASRDNPGNTIYF,TGCGCCAGCAGAGACAACCCTGGAAACACCATATATTTT
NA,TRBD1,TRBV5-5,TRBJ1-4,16,CASSLVLGQGDEKLFF,TGTGCCAGCAGCTTGGTACTCGGACAGGGCGATGAAAAACTGTTTTTT
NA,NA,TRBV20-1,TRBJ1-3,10,CSALGNTIYF,TGCAGTGCCTTAGGAAACACCATATATTTT
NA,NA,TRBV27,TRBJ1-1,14,CASSWGDGKTEAFF,TGTGCCAGCAGTTGGGGGGACGGGAAAACTGAAGCTTTCTTT
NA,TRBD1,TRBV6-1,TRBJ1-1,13,CATRDRAVTEAFF,TGTGCCACCCGAGACAGGGCTGTCACTGAAGCTTTCTTT
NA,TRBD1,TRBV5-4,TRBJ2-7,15,CASSTAGTGVYEQYF,TGTGCCAGCAGCACAGCAGGGACAGGGGTTTACGAGCAGTACTTC
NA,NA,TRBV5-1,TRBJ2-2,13,CASSLAGVGELFF,TGCGCCAGCAGCTTGGCCGGGGTCGGGGAGCTGTTTTTT
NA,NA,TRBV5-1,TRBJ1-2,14,CASSLEGQSYGYTF,TGCGCCAGCAGCTTGGAAGGACAGAGCTATGGCTACACCTTC
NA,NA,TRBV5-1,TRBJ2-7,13,CASSLAGRSEQYF,TGCGCCAGCAGCTTGGCCGGGAGATCCGAGCAGTACTTC
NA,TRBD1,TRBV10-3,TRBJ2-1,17,CAISEPGQGIIYNEQFF,TGTGCCATCAGTGAGCCTGGACAGGGGATCATCTACAATGAGCAGTTCTTC
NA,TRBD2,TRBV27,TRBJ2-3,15,CASSSAGVEDDTQYF,TGTGCCAGCAGTTCCGCGGGGGTGGAGGATGATACGCAGTATTTT
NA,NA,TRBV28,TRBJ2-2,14,CASRPGTPGGELFF,TGTGCCAGCAGACCCGGGACTCCCGGCGGGGAGCTGTTTTTT
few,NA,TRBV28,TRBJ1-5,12,CASRARDQPQHF,TGTGCCAGCAGAGCGCGTGATCAGCCCCAGCATTTT
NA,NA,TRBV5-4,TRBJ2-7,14,CASSLGGPGYEQYF,TGTGCCAGCAGCTTGGGGGGGCCCGGCTACGAGCAGTACTTC
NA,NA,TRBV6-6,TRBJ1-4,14,CASSYGGGGEKLFF,TGTGCCAGCAGTTACGGGGGGGGAGGAGAAAAACTGTTTTTT
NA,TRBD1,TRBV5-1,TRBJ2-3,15,CASSLPGQPTDTQYF,TGCGCCAGCAGCTTGCCGGGACAGCCTACAGATACGCAGTATTTT
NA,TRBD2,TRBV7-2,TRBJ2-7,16,CASSITLAASSYEQYF,TGTGCCAGCAGCATTACCCTAGCGGCCTCCTCCTACGAGCAGTACTTC
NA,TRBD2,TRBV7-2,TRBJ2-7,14,CASSIRLAGREQYF,TGTGCCAGCAGCATCAGACTAGCGGGAAGGGAGCAGTACTTC
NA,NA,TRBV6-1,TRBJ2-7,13,CASSEGGRPAVFF,TGTGCCAGCAGTGAAGGGGGGCGGCCCGCTGTCTTCTTC
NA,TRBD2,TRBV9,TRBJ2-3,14,CASSPGTRGDTQYF,TGTGCCAGCAGCCCCGGGACTAGGGGAGATACGCAGTATTTT
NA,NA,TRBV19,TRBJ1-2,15,CASRKNDGGGYGYTF,TGTGCCAGTAGAAAGAATGACGGCGGAGGATATGGCTACACCTTC
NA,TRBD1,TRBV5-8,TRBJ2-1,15,CASRPGQGEYNEQFF,TGTGCCAGCAGACCGGGACAGGGGGAGTACAATGAGCAGTTCTTC
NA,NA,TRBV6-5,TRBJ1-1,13,CASSYSSVTEAFF,TGTGCCAGCAGTTACTCGTCGGTCACTGAAGCTTTCTTT
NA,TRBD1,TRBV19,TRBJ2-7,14,CASTKGQGAYEQYF,TGTGCCAGTACCAAGGGACAGGGGGCCTACGAGCAGTACTTC
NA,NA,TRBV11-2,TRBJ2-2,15,CASSLLTSDTGELFF,TGTGCCAGCAGCTTGCTAACCTCCGACACCGGGGAGCTGTTTTTT
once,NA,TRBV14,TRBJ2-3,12,CASSPGWVSQYF,TGTGCCAGCAGCCCGGGTTGGGTGTCGCAGTATTTT
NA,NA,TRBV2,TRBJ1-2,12,CASSQFSYGYTF,TGTGCCAGCAGTCAGTTTTCCTATGGCTACACCTTC